The clone carrying this T cell receptor (beta chain) occurred many times. Time point reported: before trial treatment. The presence of advanced solid tumors lacking tumor-infiltrating lymphocytes characterized eligible patients. PCR amplification of the TCRs was performed with Phusion for 15 to 25 PCR cycles, and it relied on a constant-region primer together with a V-primer adapter. In vitro transcription served to amplify the mRNA that had been isolated. TCRdb itself ran the reads through MiXCR, one entry per CDR3 protein. This sample carries about 46,000 distinct CDR3 sequences, roughly 10% of them seen once, and the ten largest clones take approximately 6.2%. This entry is derived from a study of low-dose radiotherapy and immunotherapy resistance in tumors. The wider study: Patients of Cohort 1 had 0.5 Gy fractions every 2 weeks, which summed to 6.5 Gy. The schedule for Cohort 2 used 1 Gy per fraction every two weeks, which added up to 13 Gy over 26 weeks.

This CDR3 is 15 amino acids long. Germline V gene lookup returns CDR1 DFQATT and CDR2 SNEGSKA (reference sequence). V lost 6 bases and J lost 5, with 20 bases in between. This receptor was identified in a female donor with ovarian cancer. V gene TRBV20-1 combines with J gene TRBJ2-1; D unclear. This material consisted of PBMCs, taken before treatment. The CDR3 DNA reads as TGCAGTGCGCCGGTAGGGAAGTCCAACAACAATGAGCAGTTCTTC. Its protein product is CSAPVGKSNNNEQFF.